This T cell receptor beta chain was sequenced for a study of T cells in Graves' hyperthyroidism and ophthalmopathy. CDR1 is SGHTA, CDR2 FQGNSA, per germline. This CDR3 region has 14 residues. J gave up 4 bases and V 5 bases, and 6 bases lay outside the gene matches. RNA transcripts were the template for amplifying TCR beta CDR3 regions. HTBI primers were used for first-round RT-PCR of the TCR CDR3. One entry per CDR3 protein, called by TCRdb with MiXCR from the multiplex PCR reads. The sample consists of hundreds of thousands of distinct CDR3 sequences, just under 45% of them appearing once. Comment on this clonotype: As yet, its antigen is unknown.

Study observations and caveats: Patients with ophthalmopathy were separated from those with stable hyperthyroidism by a 13 V-J model.

Sequencing was performed on peripheral blood or thyroid tissue (not recorded which). This clonotype was sampled from an adult man with Graves' disease, either hyperthyroidism or ophthalmopathy (not recorded which). The chain couples TRBV7-2 to TRBJ1-1; TRBD1 aligns across 8 bases. The CDR3 protein is CASSDRQGSTEAFF. The CDR3 DNA follows: TGTGCCAGCAGCGATCGACAGGGGAGCACTGAAGCTTTCTTT.